These 14 T cell receptor beta chains were sequenced from one sample in a study of OX40 agonist ivuxolimab in advanced cancers. Sequencing was performed with immunoSEQ multiplex PCR; in TCRdb, only in-frame clones are kept and a portion is missing. The repertoire includes just over 50,000 clones, about 77% of them detected once, and 2% sits in the top ten. Source: CD4+ or CD8+ T cells sorted from blood, taken in a trial of the OX40 agonist ivuxolimab. The receptors shown here come from an adult with an advanced solid tumor such as melanoma, head and neck, liver or kidney cancer.

The J gene is TRBJ2-5, the V gene TRBV6-1, with D perhaps TRBD1 (6 bases). Matching the DNA end better, TRBJ2-7 makes the J call doubtful. The CDR3 has 14 amino acids. Germline V lookup: CDR1 MNHNS, CDR2 SASEGT. The CDR3 region is CATSVDRSSYEQYF. In DNA form, the CDR3 reads TGTGCCACCTCGGTAGACAGGAGCTCCTACGAGCAGTACTTC.

The chain couples TRBV12-5 to TRBJ2-1; D not certain. The CDR3 is 11 residues long. Trimming took off 6 bases at V and 9 bases at J, with 9 bases between the two ends. Germline CDR1 is LGHNT and CDR2 is FRNRAP. CDR3 residues: CASGIQSEQFF. In DNA form, the CDR3 reads TGTGCTAGTGGGATACAGAGTGAGCAGTTCTTC.

V gene TRBV7-8 combines with J gene TRBJ1-2; the D gene is possibly TRBD1 (5 bases). V lost 0 bases and J 8 bases, leaving 10 bases between the germline ends. The CDR3 length is 13 residues. Germline lookup yields CDR1 SGHVS and CDR2 FQNEAQ. CDR3 bases: TGTGCCAGCAGCTTAGCAGGGGTAGGGGGCTACACCTTC. Protein: CASSLAGVGGYTF.

This clone was detected once. The CDR3 loop reads CASSIQGAAYEQYF. The CDR3 DNA reads TGTGCCAGTAGTATACAGGGGGCGGCCTACGAGCAGTACTTC. The J gene is TRBJ2-7, the V gene TRBV19; 8 positions agree with TRBD1. The length of the CDR3 is 14 residues. Germline assignment: CDR1 LNHDA and CDR2 SQIVND (reference sequence). V trimming: 2 bases; J trimming: 2 bases; junction bases outside the gene matches: 2.

V gene TRBV6-5 combines with J gene TRBJ1-1; D unclear. V was shortened by 8 bases and J by 0 bases, with 10 bases between the two germline ends. This CDR3 contains 13 residues. Germline V CDR1 and CDR2: MNHEY, SVGAGI. DNA for the CDR3: TGTGCCAGCCAAGGCGGACTGAACACTGAAGCTTTCTTT. The encoded protein is CASQGGLNTEAFF.

The chain carries TRBV4-2 and TRBJ2-1; 9 bases are a match to TRBD1. Losses at the gene ends were 4 bases for V and 7 bases for J; bases not matched to a gene: 11. The CDR3 covers 16 residues. CDR1 is LGHNA and CDR2 is YNFKEQ in the germline V gene. This chain's CDR3 is CASSRPEGQGINEQFF. DNA for the CDR3: TGTGCCAGCAGCCGGCCCGAGGGACAGGGAATTAATGAGCAGTTCTTC.

The V and J genes are TRBV10-3 and TRBJ2-2; D could derive from TRBD1 or TRBD2 (7 bases each). The CDR3 loop spans 14 amino acids. CDR1 and CDR2 from the germline V gene are ENHRY and SYGVKD. V was trimmed by 4 bases and J by 5 bases, leaving 11 bases between them. CDR3 coding DNA: TGTGCCATCAGTGTTCAGGGGGGGACCGGGGAGCTGTTTTTT. It specifies CAISVQGGTGELFF.

The chain recombines TRBV4-1 with TRBJ2-2; 7 bases map to TRBD2. The CDR3 runs 19 residues. Looked up from germline, CDR1 is MGHRA and CDR2 is YSYEKL. V gave up 0 bases and J gave up 1 base; unmatched junction bases: 11. The CDR3 region has the DNA TGCGCCAGCAGCCAAGATGAAATGTGGGGGAGGGAGAACACCGGGGAGCTGTTTTTT. Translating it yields CASSQDEMWGRENTGELFF.

DNA of the CDR3: TGTGCCAGCAGTACCAGGACAACCTACGAGCAGTACTTC. Its translation: CASSTRTTYEQYF. The J gene is TRBJ2-7, the V gene TRBV27, with TRBD1 as a possible D gene (5 bases). Germline CDR1 MNHEY, CDR2 SMNVEV (reference sequence). This CDR3 has 13 residues. The V end lost 5 bases, the J end lost 2 bases, and 10 bases lay between the germline ends.

CDR3 sequence (DNA): TGTGCCAGCAGTGAGCAGGGCCTCGAGCAGTACTTC. It encodes CASSEQGLEQYF. This chain connects TRBV2 to TRBJ2-7; D is possibly TRBD1 (5 bases). The CDR3 spans 12 residues. Trimming shortened V by 3 bases and J by 6 bases, and 9 bases separated the two germline ends. In germline, CDR1 is SNHLY, CDR2 FYNNEI.

The gene calls are TRBV6-5 and TRBJ1-6; D remains unclear. The CDR3 runs 16 residues. Looked up from germline, CDR1 is MNHEY and CDR2 is SVGAGI. The V end was cut by 4 bases, the J end by 0 bases, with 10 bases between. The CDR3 region is CASSLKSSSYNSPLHF. CDR3 coding DNA: TGTGCCAGCAGTTTGAAATCCAGCTCCTATAATTCACCCCTCCACTTT.

The chain is built from TRBV19 and TRBJ1-1; 9 nucleotides align to TRBD1. Germline V gene data show CDR1 as LNHDA and CDR2 as SQIVND (reference sequence). This CDR3 has 12 amino acids. The ends lost 7 bases at V and 6 bases at J; junction bases unmatched: 3. Written as DNA, the CDR3 is TGTGCCAGTATACAGGGGGCCTCTGAAGCTTTCTTT. Its protein is CASIQGASEAFF.

A few counts support this clone. The rearrangement uses TRBV7-3 and TRBJ1-1, with a tentative D call TRBD1 (6 bases). The V gene lost 2 bases and the J gene lost 0 bases, with 7 bases spanning the gap. Germline CDR1 reads SGHTA; CDR2 reads FQGTGA. The CDR3 runs to 14 residues. The CDR3 reads CASSLQGLNTEAFF. The DNA of the CDR3 is TGTGCCAGCAGCTTACAGGGGCTGAACACTGAAGCTTTCTTT.

This clone was recorded once. The rearrangement links TRBV11-3 to TRBJ2-2, with 9 bases that match TRBD1. Germline V gene data show CDR1 as SGHNT and CDR2 as YENEEA. J lost 1 base, V lost 5 bases, and 2 bases had no gene match. The CDR3 contains 15 residues. CDR3 in amino acids: CASSQGQGNTGELFF. CDR3 DNA: TGTGCCAGCAGCCAGGGACAGGGGAACACCGGGGAGCTGTTTTTT.